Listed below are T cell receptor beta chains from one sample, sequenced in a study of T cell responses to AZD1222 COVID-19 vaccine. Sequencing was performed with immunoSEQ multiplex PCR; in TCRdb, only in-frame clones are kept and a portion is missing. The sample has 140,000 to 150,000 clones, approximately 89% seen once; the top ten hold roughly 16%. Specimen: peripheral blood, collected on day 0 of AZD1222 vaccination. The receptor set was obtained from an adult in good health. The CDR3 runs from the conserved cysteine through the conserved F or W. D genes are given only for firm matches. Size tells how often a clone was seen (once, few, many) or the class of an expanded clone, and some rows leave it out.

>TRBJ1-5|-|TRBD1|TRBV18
TGTGCCAGCTCACTGCGGACAGGGAAGAATCCTAGCAATCAGCCCCAGCATTTT
CASSLRTGKNPSNQPQHF
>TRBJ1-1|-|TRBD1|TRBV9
TGTGCCAGCAGCGGATGGCCAGGGGGAAGAACTGAAGCTTTCTTT
CASSGWPGGRTEAFF
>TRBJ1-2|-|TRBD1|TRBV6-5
TGTGCCAGCAGATCTACAGGGGGTAGTGGCTACACCTTC
CASRSTGGSGYTF
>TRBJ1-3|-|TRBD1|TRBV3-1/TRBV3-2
TGTGCCAGCAGCCTTGGGGGACAGCTTATCTCTGGAAACACCATATATTTT
CASSLGGQLISGNTIYF
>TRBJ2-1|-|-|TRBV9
TGTGCCAGCAGCGTAGAAGGGCACTCCTACAATGAGCAGTTCTTC
CASSVEGHSYNEQFF
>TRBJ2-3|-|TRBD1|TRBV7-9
TGTGCCAGCAGCCGGGGACAGACTAGCACAGATACGCAGTATTTT
CASSRGQTSTDTQYF
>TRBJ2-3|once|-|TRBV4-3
TGCGCCAGCAGCCAGGCTGAGGGGGATACGCAGTATTTT
CASSQAEGDTQYF
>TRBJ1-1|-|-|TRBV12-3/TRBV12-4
TGTGCCAGCAGTTTGAGGGTCCCTGAAGCTTTCTTT
CASSLRVPEAFF
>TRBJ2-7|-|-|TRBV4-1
TGCGCCAGCAGCCAAGGTCTCCAGCGGCGTGCCTACGAGCAGTACTTC
CASSQGLQRRAYEQYF
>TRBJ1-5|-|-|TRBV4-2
TGTGCCAGCAGCCAAGGTGTGGGGGCCTATAGCAATCAGCCCCAGCATTTT
CASSQGVGAYSNQPQHF
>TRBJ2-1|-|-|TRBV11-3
TGTGCCAGCAGCTTAGATCGAAGCGGAGCACAGTTCTTC
CASSLDRSGAQFF
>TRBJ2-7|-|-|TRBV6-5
TGTGCCAGCAGACAGGGAGTCTACGAGCAGTACTTC
CASRQGVYEQYF
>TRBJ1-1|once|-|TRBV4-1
TGCGCCAGCAGCCAAGAGGCGCCCGGCGGGAACACTGAAGCTTTCTTT
CASSQEAPGGNTEAFF
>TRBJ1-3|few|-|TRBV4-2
TGTGCCAGCGGTCACGACCACTCTGGAAACACCATATATTTT
CASGHDHSGNTIYF
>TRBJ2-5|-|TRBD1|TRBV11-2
TGTGCCAGCAGCTCGGGACAGTCGTGGGAGACCCAGTACTTC
CASSSGQSWETQYF
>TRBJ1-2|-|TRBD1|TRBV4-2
TGTGCCAGCAGCCAAGCTCGGACAGGGGCTGGCTATGGCTACACCTTC
CASSQARTGAGYGYTF
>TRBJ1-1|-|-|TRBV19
TGTGCCAGTAGGCACGCAGGGTGGCTGAACACTGAAGCTTTCTTT
CASRHAGWLNTEAFF
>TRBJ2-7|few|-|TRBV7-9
TGTGCCAGCAGCTTAGAACAGGGCTACGAGCAGTACTTC
CASSLEQGYEQYF
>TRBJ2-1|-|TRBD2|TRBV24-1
TGTGCCACCAGTCTGGAGGCGGGGGGCTCCTACAATGAGCAGTTCTTC
CATSLEAGGSYNEQFF
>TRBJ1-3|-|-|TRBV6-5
TGTGCCAGCAGTACGGGGACTCCGGGCGGAAACACCATATATTTT
CASSTGTPGGNTIYF
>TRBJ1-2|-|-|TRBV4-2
TGTGCCAGCAGTCCGAGGGCAGACGGCTATGGCTACACCTTC
CASSPRADGYGYTF
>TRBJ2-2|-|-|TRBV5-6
TGTGCCAGCAAATCCGGGGAAGCAAACACCGGGGAGCTGTTTTTT
CASKSGEANTGELFF
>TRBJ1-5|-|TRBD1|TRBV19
TGTGCCAGTATAGGACAGGGCGCAACCTATAGCAATCAGCCCCAGCATTTT
CASIGQGATYSNQPQHF
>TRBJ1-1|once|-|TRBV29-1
TGCAGCGTTGCCCCGGTCCGAGAAGCTTTCTTT
CSVAPVREAFF
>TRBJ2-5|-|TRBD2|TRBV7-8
TGTGCCAGCACCTTTACTAGCGGGGGCCAAGAGACCCAGTACTTC
CASTFTSGGQETQYF
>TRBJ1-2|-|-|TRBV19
TGTGCCAGTAGTATGAATCGGCAACCAGCTAACTATGGCTACACCTTC
CASSMNRQPANYGYTF
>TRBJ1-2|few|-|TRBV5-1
TGCGCCAGCAAAGAAGGGGCGTATGGCTACACCTTC
CASKEGAYGYTF
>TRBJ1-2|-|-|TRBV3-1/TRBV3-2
TGTGCCAGCACGGGGGCTCTCTATGGCTACACCTTC
CASTGALYGYTF
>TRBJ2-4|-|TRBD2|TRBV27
TGTGCCAGCGGCCCGGCGACTAGCGGAAACATTCAGTACTTC
CASGPATSGNIQYF
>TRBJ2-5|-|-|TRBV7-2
TGTGCCAGCAGCTTATCTCCCGGGTCCCAGTACTTC
CASSLSPGSQYF
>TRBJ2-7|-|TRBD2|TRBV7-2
TGTGCCACCTCCACAGGCACTAGCGGGGTTTTCTACGAGCAGTACTTC
CATSTGTSGVFYEQYF
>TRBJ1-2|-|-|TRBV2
TGTGCCAGCACGGGGGGAAGGACTGCCCATGGCTACACCTTC
CASTGGRTAHGYTF
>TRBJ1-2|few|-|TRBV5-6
TGTGCCAGCAGCTTGCGTACTAACTATGGCTACACCTTC
CASSLRTNYGYTF
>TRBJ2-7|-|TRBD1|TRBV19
TGTGCCAGTAGTATAGATCACGGGACAGGGGGACAAAACGAGCAGTACTTC
CASSIDHGTGGQNEQYF